One sample yielded the 11 T cell receptor beta chains listed below, sequenced in a study of T cell repertoires in cytomegalovirus infection. The antigens for these receptors are not known. TCRdb fed the reads into MiXCR, producing one record per CDR3 protein. The table has about 770,000 distinct CDR3 sequences, about 27% seen once. The specimen was cultured CD8+ T cells from PBMCs, collected from culture after CMV antigen stimulation. The receptors were sampled from a human donor in good health (CMV status not recorded). Some clones in this sample may be carry-over from other donors' samples.

The chain uses TRBV2 and TRBJ2-7; D is perhaps TRBD1 (6 bases). The germline gives CDR1 SNHLY, CDR2 FYNNEI. This CDR3 is built from 15 residues. The V end was cut by 4 bases, the J end by 7 bases, with 20 bases between. As DNA, the CDR3 is TGTGCCAGCAGTGTACGGACAGAGTTTCTACGGGAGCAGTACGTC. Amino acids: CASSVRTEFLREQYV.

J is TRBJ1-1 and V is TRBV27; D is unclear. This CDR3 has 14 residues. CDR1 is MNHEY and CDR2 is SMNVEV in the germline V gene (reference sequence). V was trimmed by 5 bases and J by 6 bases, leaving 16 bases between them. The CDR3 region has the DNA TGTGCCAGCAGTCCATATTGGGAGAGCCCTGAAGCTTTCTTT. Amino acid sequence: CASSPYWESPEAFF.

This chain uses TRBV6-1 with TRBJ2-7; D perhaps matches TRBD1 (5 bases). There are 14 residues in the CDR3. Trimming shortened V by 2 bases and J by 3 bases, and 11 bases separated the two germline ends. CDR1 and CDR2 (germline): MNHNS, SASEGT. This chain's CDR3 is CASSELGRGYEQYF. CDR3 coding DNA: TGTGCCAGCAGTGAATTGGGGCGCGGCTACGAGCAGTACTTC.

The chain has TRBV6-2 or TRBV6-3 and TRBJ1-1, with D uncertain. Germline lookup yields CDR1 MNHEY and CDR2 SVGEGT. The V end lost 3 bases, the J end lost 2 bases, and 13 bases lay between the germline ends. The length of the CDR3 is 15 residues. CDR3 sequence (DNA): TGTGCCAGCAGTTATTCGGGCAGATTTAACACTGAAGCTTTCTTT. This sequence encodes CASSYSGRFNTEAFF.

V usage is TRBV5-1 and J usage is TRBJ2-1, with 9 bases that match TRBD1. Germline lookup yields CDR1 SGHRS and CDR2 YFSETQ. CDR3 size: 15 residues. J was trimmed by 9 bases and V by 5 bases; bases with no gene match: 12. This CDR3 is CASRIRDRDRGEQFF. The CDR3 DNA is TGCGCCAGCAGGATCCGGGACAGGGATAGGGGTGAGCAGTTCTTC.

In DNA form, the CDR3 reads TGTGCCAGCAGCCAAGATCGACGGACAGTTGATACGCAGTATTTT. It translates to CASSQDRRTVDTQYF. The chain combines TRBV4-2 with TRBJ2-3; D possibly corresponds to TRBD1 (6 bases). The V gene's germline CDR1 is LGHNA and CDR2 YNFKEQ. Between the trimmed V and J ends, which lost 0 bases and 6 bases, there was a span of 13 bases. The CDR3 totals 15 residues.

This chain links TRBV20-1 with TRBJ2-7, with 10 bases matching TRBD1. Germline lookup yields CDR1 DFQATT and CDR2 SNEGSKA (reference sequence). V was clipped by 1 base and J by 4 bases; unmatched bases: 7. CDR3 length equals 15 residues. CDR3 amino acids: CSARVPPGQGYEQYF. The CDR3, as DNA: TGCAGTGCTAGAGTCCCTCCGGGACAGGGGTACGAGCAGTACTTC.

This clonotype showed up just a few times. The rearrangement uses TRBV4-1 and TRBJ1-1, with D perhaps matching TRBD1 (5 bases). Trimming cost V 1 base and J 8 bases, with 8 bases left between them. Per germline, CDR1 MGHRA and CDR2 YSYEKL. The CDR3 is 12 amino acids. CDR3 coding DNA: TGCGCCAGCAGCCAAGGTAGGGACGAAGCTTTCTTT. It encodes CASSQGRDEAFF.

This clonotype was seen a handful of times. V usage is TRBV6-1 and J usage is TRBJ2-1; D is perhaps TRBD1 (7 bases). In germline, CDR1 is MNHNS, CDR2 SASEGT. The length of the CDR3 is 15 residues. Between the trimmed V and J ends, which lost 6 bases and 8 bases, there was a span of 20 bases. This chain's CDR3 is CASSNLQGSSDEQFF. In nucleotides, the CDR3 is TGTGCCAGCAGCAATTTACAGGGGTCTAGCGATGAGCAGTTCTTC.

This chain connects TRBV6-5 to TRBJ1-4; TRBD1 might be the D (6 bases). The CDR3 consists of 16 residues. The V gene's germline CDR1 is MNHEY and CDR2 SVGAGI. Between the trimmed V and J ends, which lost 6 bases and 3 bases, there was a span of 17 bases. The chain's CDR3 is CASSKIYRVANEKLFF. For the CDR3, the DNA is TGTGCCAGCAGCAAAATTTACAGGGTGGCTAATGAAAAACTGTTTTTT.

V gene TRBV20-1 combines with J gene TRBJ1-2; the D gene is possibly TRBD1 (5 bases). This CDR3 is built from 14 residues. The V end was cut by 8 bases, the J end by 4 bases, with 20 bases between. Looked up from germline, CDR1 is DFQATT and CDR2 is SNEGSKA (reference sequence). CDR3 coding DNA: TGCAGTACGACTCCGGGACGCAGAACCTATGGCTACACCTTC. Its translation is CSTTPGRRTYGYTF.